Listed below are T cell receptor beta chains from one sample, sequenced in a study of blood T cells in healthy people across ages. A single record per CDR3 protein comes from TCRdb applying MiXCR to the 5' RACE reads. The sample has around 750,000 distinct CDR3 sequences; roughly 53% are singletons. Sequencing input: blood. The receptor set was obtained from a man aged 80 or over in good health. The CDR3 runs from the conserved cysteine through the conserved F or W. Fields, in order: CDR3 length, clone size, D gene, V gene, J gene, CDR3 DNA, CDR3 protein. A D gene is named only where the DNA matches it firmly. Not every row has a clone size; where given, it reads once, few, many or a size class.

10	few	NA	TRBV29-1	TRBJ2-1	TGCAGCACCGACCGGGCCCCGCGGTTCTTC	CSTDRAPRFF
13	NA	NA	TRBV9	TRBJ2-7	TGTGCCAGCAGCCCCCAGGGAAATTACGAGCAGTACTTC	CASSPQGNYEQYF
15	NA	TRBD1	TRBV28	TRBJ2-6	TGTGCCAGCAGTTTCAGGGGGTTTGGGGCCAACGTCCTGACTTTC	CASSFRGFGANVLTF
14	NA	TRBD1	TRBV9	TRBJ2-1	TGTGCCAGCAGTTCCGGACAGGCCTACAATGAGCAGTTCTTC	CASSSGQAYNEQFF
15	few	TRBD2	TRBV5-1	TRBJ2-7	TGCGCCAGCAGCTCGGGACTAGCGACAAACTACGAGCAGTACTTC	CASSSGLATNYEQYF
14	few	TRBD1	TRBV20-1	TRBJ1-1	TGCAGTACAAACAGGGGGCCGTTGATCACTGAAGCTTTCTTT	CSTNRGPLITEAFF
14	NA	NA	TRBV20-1	TRBJ2-3	TGCAGTGCTAGAGGCCACAAGGAGATGCCATACGCGTATTTT	CSARGHKEMPYAYF
15	few	NA	TRBV4-1	TRBJ1-2	TGCGCCAGCAGCCCCTCCCAGGCTAGGATGTCTGGCTACACCTTC	CASSPSQARMSGYTF
12	few	NA	TRBV29-1	TRBJ2-1	TGCAGCGCCGAGTCGATGTCTAATGAGCAGTTCTTC	CSAESMSNEQFF
14	NA	TRBD2	TRBV5-1	TRBJ2-1	TGCGCCAGCAGCTCCTTGGGTAGCGGGAGTGGGGAGTTCTTC	CASSSLGSGSGEFF
13	NA	TRBD1	TRBV3-1	TRBJ2-7	TGTGCCAGCAGAACTGGGACAGCCCACGAGCAGTACTTC	CASRTGTAHEQYF
17	few	TRBD1	TRBV6-2/TRBV6-3	TRBJ1-5	TGTGCCAGCAGTTATCCGGGACAGGGGAATAGCAATCAGCCCCAGCATTTT	CASSYPGQGNSNQPQHF
14	few	TRBD1	TRBV20-1	TRBJ1-1	TGCAGTGCTAGGGGGACAGGGGCCAACACTGAAGCTTTCTTT	CSARGTGANTEAFF
14	few	NA	TRBV29-1	TRBJ2-1	TGCAGCGTTGCGGGGCCCCGGGGGAACTATGAGCAGTTCTTC	CSVAGPRGNYEQFF
15	NA	TRBD2	TRBV2	TRBJ2-1	TGTGCCAGTGGGGTTCTAGCGGGGAGATACAATGAGCAGTTCTTC	CASGVLAGRYNEQFF
13	NA	NA	TRBV4-2	TRBJ2-3	TGTGCCAGCAGCCAAGAGTCCCCAGATACGCAGTATTTT	CASSQESPDTQYF
18	NA	TRBD2	TRBV5-5	TRBJ2-3	TGTGCCAGCAGCTTGGAGGACCTTTGGACTAGCGGGAGCCTAGCGCAGTATTTT	CASSLEDLWTSGSLAQYF
15	few	TRBD2	TRBV4-1	TRBJ2-7	TGCGCCAGCAGCCCTGACTTTAGCGGGAGGGACGAGCAGTACTTC	CASSPDFSGRDEQYF
18	NA	TRBD2	TRBV7-9	TRBJ2-1	TGTGCCAGCAGCTTGAGACTAGCGGGTGGGCCGACCGTCAATGAGCAGTTCTTC	CASSLRLAGGPTVNEQFF
14	few	NA	TRBV7-9	TRBJ2-1	TGTGCCAGCAGCCCCGCGTGGGGGAAAGATGAGCAGTTCTTC	CASSPAWGKDEQFF
15	NA	TRBD2	TRBV5-8	TRBJ2-5	TGTGCCAGCAGCCCAACCGTGGGACTACAAGAGACCCAGTACTTC	CASSPTVGLQETQYF
12	NA	TRBD1	TRBV30	TRBJ1-5	TGTGCCTGGAGGGACAGGGGGCAGCCCCAGCATTTT	CAWRDRGQPQHF
15	once	TRBD2	TRBV15	TRBJ2-7	TGTGCCACCAGCAGCACTAGCGGGAGCGATTACGAGCAGTACTTC	CATSSTSGSDYEQYF
15	NA	NA	TRBV18	TRBJ2-5	TGTGCCAGCTCCCCTCTGGGGGACACCGCTGGGGCCCAGTACTTC	CASSPLGDTAGAQYF
14	few	TRBD2	TRBV7-2	TRBJ2-5	TGTGCCAGCAGCTTGACTAGCGGGACGGAGACCCAGTACTTC	CASSLTSGTETQYF
13	few	NA	TRBV28	TRBJ2-7	TGTGCCAGCAGCCTTAAACTCCCCAAGGAGCAGTACTTC	CASSLKLPKEQYF
13	NA	TRBD1	TRBV29-1	TRBJ1-4	TGCAGCGCAGGACAGGGCCAGAATGAAAAACTGTTTTTT	CSAGQGQNEKLFF
13	NA	NA	TRBV3-1	TRBJ2-1	TGTGCCAGCAGCCAGGCTTCAGTGACTGAGCAGTTCTTC	CASSQASVTEQFF
11	NA	NA	TRBV29-1	TRBJ2-7	TGCAGCGTTCGGGCCTCCTACGAGCAGTACTTC	CSVRASYEQYF
13	NA	NA	TRBV7-2	TRBJ1-1	TGTGCCAGCAGCTTAATAGTTAGGGCTGAAGCTTTCTTT	CASSLIVRAEAFF
15	NA	TRBD2	TRBV7-3	TRBJ2-1	TGTGCCAGCACCCTTACAGCGGGAGCGACCAATGAGCAGTTCTTC	CASTLTAGATNEQFF
13	NA	NA	TRBV15	TRBJ2-6	TGTGCCACCAGCTTTTCGGGGGCCAACGTCCTGACTTTC	CATSFSGANVLTF
15	NA	NA	TRBV12-3/TRBV12-4	TRBJ2-3	TGTGCCAGCACCTTAACGGGGGGCTACACAGATACGCAGTATTTT	CASTLTGGYTDTQYF
13	NA	NA	TRBV4-1	TRBJ1-5	TGCGCCAGCAGCCAAGAGGGGTGGCAGCCCCAGCATTTT	CASSQEGWQPQHF
15	NA	TRBD1	TRBV6-5	TRBJ2-1	TGTGCCAGCAGCCCCGGACAGGGGAGTCTCGATGAGCAGTTCTTC	CASSPGQGSLDEQFF
12	NA	NA	TRBV12-3/TRBV12-4	TRBJ2-1	TGTGCCAGCAGTGGACAATACAATGAGCAGTTCTTC	CASSGQYNEQFF
16	NA	TRBD2	TRBV6-1	TRBJ2-5	TGTGCCAGCAGCCCCTTAACTAGCGGTTCCTACAATGGGCAGTACTTC	CASSPLTSGSYNGQYF
14	few	NA	TRBV5-1	TRBJ2-6	TGCGCCAGCCACGTGGGCTCTGGGGCCAACGTCCTGACTTTC	CASHVGSGANVLTF
12	NA	NA	TRBV20-1	TRBJ1-2	TGCAGTGTAGTGGGAAATGGCGATGGCTACACCTTC	CSVVGNGDGYTF
15	NA	TRBD2	TRBV20-1	TRBJ2-7	TGCAGTGCTTCGAATCCTAGCGGGAGTGCCTACGAGCAGTACTTC	CSASNPSGSAYEQYF
15	NA	TRBD2	TRBV27	TRBJ2-1	TGTGCCAGCAGTTTATCGACTAGCGGGGGTAATGAGCAGTTCTTC	CASSLSTSGGNEQFF
11	NA	NA	TRBV28	TRBJ2-7	TGTGTCAGCAGTTTCCAAGTCGAGCAGTACTTC	CVSSFQVEQYF
15	NA	TRBD2	TRBV10-3	TRBJ2-1	TGTGCCATCAGTGGGAAACTAGCGGTTTACAATGAGCAGTTCTTC	CAISGKLAVYNEQFF
16	few	TRBD2	TRBV7-6	TRBJ2-1	TGTGCCAGCAGCTTAGGGGGGGCTAGCGGGAGCTATGAGCAGTTCTTC	CASSLGGASGSYEQFF
14	NA	NA	TRBV6-1	TRBJ2-7	TGTGCCAGCAGTGTATCAGGGGTGGTCGACGAGCAGTACTTC	CASSVSGVVDEQYF
15	NA	NA	TRBV10-3	TRBJ2-7	TGTGCCATCAGTGAGATAGGGGGGCCCTCCTACGAGCAGTACTTC	CAISEIGGPSYEQYF
15	NA	NA	TRBV25-1	TRBJ2-4	TGTGCCAGCAGTTCTCACAGGTGGGGCAAAAACATTCAGTACTTC	CASSSHRWGKNIQYF
16	NA	NA	TRBV6-5	TRBJ2-2	TGTGCCAGCAGTCACGAGGCAAGGGCGAACACCGGGGAGCTGTTTTTT	CASSHEARANTGELFF
18	NA	NA	TRBV2	TRBJ2-4	TGTGCCAGCGGGGCCGGAACAGGGCACGCCTTAGCCAAAAACATTCAGTACTTC	CASGAGTGHALAKNIQYF
15	NA	NA	TRBV5-1	TRBJ2-7	TGCGCCAGCAGCCGCGACTCCTTGGGAAGGTACGAGCAGTACTTC	CASSRDSLGRYEQYF
15	NA	NA	TRBV9	TRBJ2-7	TGTGCCAGCAGCGTTGGTTGGCAGGGGTCCTACGAGCAGTACTTC	CASSVGWQGSYEQYF
16	NA	TRBD1	TRBV7-8	TRBJ1-2	TGTGCCAGCAGCCTAGGGCTAAGGGGGCGCGCCTATGGCTACACCTTC	CASSLGLRGRAYGYTF
15	NA	NA	TRBV5-1	TRBJ2-4	TGCGCCAGCAGCTTGGAGACGGGGTCCAAAAACATTCAGTACTTC	CASSLETGSKNIQYF
13	NA	TRBD1	TRBV6-1	TRBJ1-1	TGTGCCAGCAGTGAAACGACAGGGACTGAAGCTTTCTTT	CASSETTGTEAFF
14	few	NA	TRBV28	TRBJ1-4	TGTGCCAGCAGTTTGGGGCTGAGGGGTGAAAAACTGTTTTTT	CASSLGLRGEKLFF